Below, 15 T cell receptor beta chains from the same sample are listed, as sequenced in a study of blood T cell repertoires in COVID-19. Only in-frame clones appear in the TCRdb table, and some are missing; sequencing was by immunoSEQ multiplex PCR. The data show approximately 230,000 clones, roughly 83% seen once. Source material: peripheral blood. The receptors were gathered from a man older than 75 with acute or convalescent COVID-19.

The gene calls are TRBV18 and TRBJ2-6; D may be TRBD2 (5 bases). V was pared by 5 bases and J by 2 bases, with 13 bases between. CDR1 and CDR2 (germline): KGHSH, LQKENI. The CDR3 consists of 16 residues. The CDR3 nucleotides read TGTGCCAGCTCAACAAGGAGGCTGACTGGGGCCAACGTCCTGACTTTC. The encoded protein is CASSTRRLTGANVLTF.

For the CDR3, the DNA is TGTGCCAGTAGTATCAACAGGTATAATTCACCCCTCCACTTT. Translation: CASSINRYNSPLHF. The chain couples TRBV19 to TRBJ1-6; D may be TRBD1 (5 bases). Trimming removed 3 bases at V and 4 bases at J, with 7 bases between. This CDR3 contains 14 residues. CDR1 is LNHDA and CDR2 is SQIVND in the germline V gene (reference sequence). The full variable domain, completed using reference TRBV19 and TRBJ1-6, is DGGITQSPKYLFRKEGQNVTLSCEQNLNHDAMYWYRQDPGQGLRLIYYSQIVNDFQKGDIAEGYSVSREKKESFPLTVTSAQKNPTAFYLCASSINRYNSPLHFGNGTRLTVT.

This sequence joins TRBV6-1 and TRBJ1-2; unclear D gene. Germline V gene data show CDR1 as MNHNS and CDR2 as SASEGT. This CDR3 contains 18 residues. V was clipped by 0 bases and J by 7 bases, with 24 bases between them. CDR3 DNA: TGTGCCAGCAGTGAAGCGTACCCCGCGAAGCCCGCTAATCCTGGCTACACCTTC. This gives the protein CASSEAYPAKPANPGYTF.

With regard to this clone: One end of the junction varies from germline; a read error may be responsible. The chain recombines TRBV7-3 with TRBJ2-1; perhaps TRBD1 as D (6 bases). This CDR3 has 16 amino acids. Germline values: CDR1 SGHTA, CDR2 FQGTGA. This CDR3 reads CANSLIAQGRYNEQFF. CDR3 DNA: TGTGCCAACAGCTTAATTGCTCAGGGGAGATACAATGAGCAGTTCTTC.

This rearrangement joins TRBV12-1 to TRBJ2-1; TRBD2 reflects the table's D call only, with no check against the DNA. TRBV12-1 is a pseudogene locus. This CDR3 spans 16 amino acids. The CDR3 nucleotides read TGTGCCAGCAGCGCGCCGACTAGCGGACTTAACAATGAGCAGTTCTTC. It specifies CASSAPTSGLNNEQFF.

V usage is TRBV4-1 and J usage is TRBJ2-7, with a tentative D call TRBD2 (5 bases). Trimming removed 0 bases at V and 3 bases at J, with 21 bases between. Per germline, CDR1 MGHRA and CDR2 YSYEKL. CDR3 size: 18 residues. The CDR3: CASSQDSVVGRRYYEQYF. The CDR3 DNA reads TGCGCCAGCAGCCAAGATTCAGTAGTAGGGCGGAGGTACTACGAGCAGTACTTC.

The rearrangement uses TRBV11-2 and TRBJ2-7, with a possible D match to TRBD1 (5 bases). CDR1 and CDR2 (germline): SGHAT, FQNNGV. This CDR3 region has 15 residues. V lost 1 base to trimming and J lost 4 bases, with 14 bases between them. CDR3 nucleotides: TGTGCCAGCAGCTTAGCGTTTCAGGGTGCATACGAGCAGTACTTC. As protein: CASSLAFQGAYEQYF.

The CDR3 DNA reads TGTGCCAGCAGCTTGGTAGCAGGGTCAAATGAAAAACTGTTTTTT. This gives the protein CASSLVAGSNEKLFF. This sequence joins TRBV5-5 and TRBJ1-4; TRBD1 is a possible D gene (5 bases). CDR3 length: 15 amino acids. Trimming cost V 0 bases and J 5 bases, with 11 bases left between them. Germline-derived CDR1 and CDR2 are SGHKS and YYEKEE (reference sequence).

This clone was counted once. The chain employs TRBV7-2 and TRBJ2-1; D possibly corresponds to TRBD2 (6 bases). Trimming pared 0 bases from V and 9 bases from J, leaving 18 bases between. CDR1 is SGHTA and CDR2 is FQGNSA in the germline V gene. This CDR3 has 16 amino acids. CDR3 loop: CASSLAGTWKTIEQFF. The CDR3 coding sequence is TGTGCCAGCAGCTTAGCAGGGACTTGGAAAACAATTGAGCAGTTCTTC.

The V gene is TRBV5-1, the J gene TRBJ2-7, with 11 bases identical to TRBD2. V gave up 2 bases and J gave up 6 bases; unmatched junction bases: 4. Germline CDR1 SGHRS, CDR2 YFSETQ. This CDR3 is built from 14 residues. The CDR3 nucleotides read TGCGCCAGCAGCTTTAGCGGGGGGGCGGCCGAGCAGTACTTC. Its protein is CASSFSGGAAEQYF.

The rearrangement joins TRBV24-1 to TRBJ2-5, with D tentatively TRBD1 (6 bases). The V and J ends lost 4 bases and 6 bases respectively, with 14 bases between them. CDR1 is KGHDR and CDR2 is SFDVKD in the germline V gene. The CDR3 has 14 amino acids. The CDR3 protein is CATSDTGKGKTQYF. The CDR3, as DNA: TGTGCCACCAGTGACACAGGGAAGGGCAAGACCCAGTACTTC.

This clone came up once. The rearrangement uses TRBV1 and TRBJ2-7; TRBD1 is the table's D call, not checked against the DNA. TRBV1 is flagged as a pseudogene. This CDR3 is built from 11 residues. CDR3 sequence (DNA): TGCACCGCCGGCAGGACCTACGAGCAGTACTTC. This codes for CTAGRTYEQYF.

In DNA form, the CDR3 reads TGCGCCAGCAGCTGGAAGGAGGGGGCAACAGATACGCAGTATTTT. Translation gives CASSWKEGATDTQYF. The chain links TRBV5-1 to TRBJ2-3, with TRBD1 as a possible D gene (7 bases). Between the trimmed V and J ends, which lost 3 bases and 3 bases, there was a span of 14 bases. This CDR3 is 15 amino acids long. Germline V lookup: CDR1 SGHRS, CDR2 YFSETQ.

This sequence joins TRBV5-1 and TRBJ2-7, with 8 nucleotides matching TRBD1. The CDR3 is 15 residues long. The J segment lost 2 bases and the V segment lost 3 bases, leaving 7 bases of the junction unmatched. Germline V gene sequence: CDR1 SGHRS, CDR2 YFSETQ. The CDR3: CASSSGTGKTYEQYF. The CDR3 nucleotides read TGCGCCAGCAGCTCGGGGACAGGAAAGACCTACGAGCAGTACTTC. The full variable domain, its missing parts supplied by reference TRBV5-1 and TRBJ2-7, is KAGVTQTPRYLIKTRGQQVTLSCSPISGHRSVSWYQQTPGQGLQFLFEYFSETQRNKGNFPGRFSGRQFSNSRSEMNVSTLELGDSALYLCASSSGTGKTYEQYFGPGTRLTVT.

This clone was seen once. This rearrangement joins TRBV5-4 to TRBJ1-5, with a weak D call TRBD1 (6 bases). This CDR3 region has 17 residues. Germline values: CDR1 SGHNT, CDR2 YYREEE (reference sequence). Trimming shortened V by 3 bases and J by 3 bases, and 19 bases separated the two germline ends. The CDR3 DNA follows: TGTGCCAGCAGCTCGGGAGGCGGGGGGCAGGCCAATCAGCCCCAGCATTTT. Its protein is CASSSGGGGQANQPQHF.